Sequencing of this TCR beta chain was carried out in a study of blood T cell repertoires in COVID-19. Profiling relied on immunoSEQ multiplex PCR, and the TCRdb table lists in-frame clones only, not all of them. This sample has 90,000 to 100,000 clones, with around nine tenths found just once. The sequence was obtained from a man between 65 and 80 years old with acute or convalescent COVID-19. Sequencing used peripheral blood.

For the CDR3, the DNA is TGTGCCAGCAGTGCACTAGCGGGGGACCTTTTTGGGGAGACCCAGTACTTC. The encoded protein is CASSALAGDLFGETQYF. This chain links TRBV5-6 with TRBJ2-5, with 11 bases matching TRBD2. The V and J ends lost 5 bases and 5 bases, in that order; junction bases with no gene match: 14. CDR1 and CDR2 (germline): SGHDT, YYEEEE. The length of the CDR3 is 17 residues.